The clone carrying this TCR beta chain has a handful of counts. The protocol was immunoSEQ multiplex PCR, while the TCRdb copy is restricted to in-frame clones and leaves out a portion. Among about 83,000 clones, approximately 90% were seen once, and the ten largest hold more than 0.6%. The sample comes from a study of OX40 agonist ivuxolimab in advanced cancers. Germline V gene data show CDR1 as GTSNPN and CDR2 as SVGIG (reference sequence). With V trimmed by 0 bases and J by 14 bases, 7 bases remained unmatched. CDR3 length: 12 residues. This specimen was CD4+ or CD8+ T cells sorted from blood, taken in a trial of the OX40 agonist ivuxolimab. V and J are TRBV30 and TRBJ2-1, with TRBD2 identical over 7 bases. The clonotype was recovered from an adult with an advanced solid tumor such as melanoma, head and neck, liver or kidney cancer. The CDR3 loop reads CAWSVPTRGEFF. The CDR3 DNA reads TGTGCCTGGAGTGTGCCGACCCGGGGGGAGTTCTTC.